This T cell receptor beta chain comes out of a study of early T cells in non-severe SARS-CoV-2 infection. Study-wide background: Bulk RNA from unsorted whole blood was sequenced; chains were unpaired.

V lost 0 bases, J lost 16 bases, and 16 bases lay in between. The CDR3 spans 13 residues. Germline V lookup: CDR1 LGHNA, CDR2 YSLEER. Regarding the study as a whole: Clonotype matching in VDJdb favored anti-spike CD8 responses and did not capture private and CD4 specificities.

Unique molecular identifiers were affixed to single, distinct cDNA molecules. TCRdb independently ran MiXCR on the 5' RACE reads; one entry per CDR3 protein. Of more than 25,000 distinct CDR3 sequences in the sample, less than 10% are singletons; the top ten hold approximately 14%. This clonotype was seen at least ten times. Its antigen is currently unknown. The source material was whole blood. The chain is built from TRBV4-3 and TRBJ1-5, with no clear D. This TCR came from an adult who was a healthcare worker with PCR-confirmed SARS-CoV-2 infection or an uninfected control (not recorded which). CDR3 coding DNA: TGCGCCAGCAGCCAAGATGTGACCAAAACAAGACATTTT. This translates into CASSQDVTKTRHF.